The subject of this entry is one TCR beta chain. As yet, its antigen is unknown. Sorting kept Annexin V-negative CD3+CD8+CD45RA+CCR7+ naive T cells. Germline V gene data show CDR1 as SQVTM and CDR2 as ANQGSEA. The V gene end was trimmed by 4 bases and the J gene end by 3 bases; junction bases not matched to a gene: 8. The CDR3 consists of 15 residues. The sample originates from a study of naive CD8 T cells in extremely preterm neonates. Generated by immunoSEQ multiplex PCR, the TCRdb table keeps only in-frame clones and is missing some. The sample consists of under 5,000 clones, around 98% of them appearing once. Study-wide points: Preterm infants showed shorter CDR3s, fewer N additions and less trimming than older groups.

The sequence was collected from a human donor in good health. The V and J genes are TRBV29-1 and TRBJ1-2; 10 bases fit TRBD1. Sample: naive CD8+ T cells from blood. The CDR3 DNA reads TGCAGCGTTGTCTCCGGACAGGGGGTTGACTATGGCTACACCTTC. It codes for CSVVSGQGVDYGYTF.